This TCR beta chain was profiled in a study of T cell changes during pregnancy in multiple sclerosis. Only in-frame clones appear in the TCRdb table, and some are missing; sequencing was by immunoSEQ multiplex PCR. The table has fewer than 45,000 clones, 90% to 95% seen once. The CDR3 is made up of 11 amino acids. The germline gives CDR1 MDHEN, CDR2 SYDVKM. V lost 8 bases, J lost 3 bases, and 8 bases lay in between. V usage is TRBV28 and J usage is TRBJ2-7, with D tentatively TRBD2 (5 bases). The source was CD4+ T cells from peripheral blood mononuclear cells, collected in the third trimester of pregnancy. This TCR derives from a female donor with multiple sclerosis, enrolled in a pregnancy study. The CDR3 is CASGLHYEQYF. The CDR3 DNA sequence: TGTGCCAGCGGACTCCACTACGAGCAGTACTTC.